This T cell receptor (beta chain) was captured in a study of CD8+ T cells in alopecia areata. This clone was seen more than once but under ten times. It was cDNA, reverse transcribed from extracted RNA, that served as the sequencing template. Profiling relied on immunoSEQ multiplex PCR, and the TCRdb table lists in-frame clones only, not all of them. The sample lists over 8,000 clones; approximately 70% were seen once. Peripheral blood samples and lesional scalp punch biopsies were obtained from alopecia areata patients. Losses at the gene ends were 4 bases for V and 1 base for J; bases not matched to a gene: 8. The CDR3 loop spans 17 amino acids. Germline V gene sequence: CDR1 MNHEY, CDR2 SMNVEV (reference sequence).

This chain joins TRBV27 and TRBJ2-2, with 8 bases fitting TRBD1. The receptor comes from a human donor with alopecia areata. Sample: skin. CDR3 amino acids: CASSSIYGQGNTGELFF. CDR3 in DNA: TGTGCCAGCAGTTCAATATACGGACAGGGGAACACCGGGGAGCTGTTTTTT.